This T cell receptor beta chain was captured in a study of T-cell memory formation after mild COVID-19. Study-level background: TCR clusters largely stayed donor specific. General study findings and limits: From day 15 to 85, contracting clones were balanced between CD4 and CD8, whereas later expanders leaned toward CD4+.

This clonotype was seen a few times. Its antigen is unidentified. TCRalpha and TCRbeta libraries used 5'RACE with constant-segment primers and UMIs. TCRdb used MiXCR to reprocess the 5' RACE reads, holding one entry per CDR3 protein. The sample includes roughly 310,000 distinct CDR3 sequences, approximately 16% of them seen just once. Material: PBMCs or a T cell subset sorted from them (not recorded which). The receptor's source is a man aged 18 to 35 who had mild COVID-19 (a few samples of this study predate the infection). Cell type and time point are not known.

This CDR3 reads CASSWGTGVTDTQYF. In nucleotides, the CDR3 is TGTGCCAGCAGCTGGGGGACAGGAGTCACAGATACGCAGTATTTT. This sequence joins TRBV5-6 and TRBJ2-3, with 8 positions matching TRBD1. J lost 2 bases, V lost 3 bases, and 5 bases had no gene match. The CDR3 consists of 15 residues. The germline V gene encodes CDR1 SGHDT and CDR2 YYEEEE.